These 21 T cell receptor beta chains were sequenced from one sample in a study of cytomegalovirus exposure and HLA in healthy donors. Both 60 Vbeta primers and 13 Jbeta primers went into the PCR. Here immunoSEQ multiplex PCR was the method, and the copy in TCRdb shows in-frame clones only, minus some. The sample has approximately 120,000 clones; 70% to 80% are singletons. Sequencing was done on a sample of PBMCs. These receptors were taken from a man between 35 and 55 years old in good health and CMV-seropositive.

Details on this clone: An end of the junction differs from the germline gene, which may be a read error. The rearrangement links TRBV7-2 to TRBJ2-7; D might be TRBD1 (6 bases). Germline assignment: CDR1 SGHTA and CDR2 FQGNSA. The CDR3 is 14 residues long. CDR3 DNA: TGTGCCAGCACCTTAGCAGGGGCGCAGGGCGAGCAGTACTTC. This encodes CASTLAGAQGEQYF.

The chain couples TRBV4-1 to TRBJ2-1, with 11 nucleotides matching TRBD1. Germline assignment: CDR1 MGHRA and CDR2 YSYEKL. V lost 2 bases, J lost 6 bases, and 6 bases stayed unmatched. The CDR3 spans 16 residues. CDR3: CASSQPRDRGTNEQFF. As DNA, the CDR3 is TGCGCCAGCAGCCAACCCCGGGACAGGGGGACCAATGAGCAGTTCTTC.

This clone is a singleton in its sample. The chain has TRBV18 and TRBJ2-1; D unclear. V lost 2 bases and J lost 10, with 6 bases in between. The germline CDR1 and CDR2 sequences are KGHSH and LQKENI. The CDR3 extends over 11 amino acids. This CDR3 reads CASSPDGEQFF. Here the CDR3 DNA reads TGTGCCAGCTCACCAGATGGCGAGCAGTTCTTC.

This sequence joins TRBV7-9 and TRBJ1-4; D possibly corresponds to TRBD1 (5 bases). Germline lookup yields CDR1 SEHNR and CDR2 FQNEAQ (reference sequence). Trimming cost V 4 bases and J 7 bases, with 19 bases left between them. The CDR3 runs to 16 residues. CDR3 region: CASSSPLGGVGEKLFF. The CDR3 DNA reads TGTGCCAGCAGCTCCCCCCTTGGAGGGGTCGGTGAAAAACTGTTTTTT.

V is TRBV4-1 and J is TRBJ2-3; 9 nucleotides line up with TRBD2. The CDR3 consists of 15 residues. CDR1 is MGHRA and CDR2 is YSYEKL in the germline V gene. V lost 1 base and J lost 8; bases outside the gene matches: 7. CDR3 DNA: TGCGCCAGCAGCCAAGCCTCAGGACTAGCGCCTACGCAGTATTTT. Protein product: CASSQASGLAPTQYF.

This clone was seen just once. V is TRBV29-1 and J is TRBJ1-5; tentatively, D is TRBD1 (6 bases). The length of the CDR3 is 14 residues. Trimming pared 4 bases from V and 2 bases from J, leaving 12 bases between. The germline V gene has CDR1 SQVTM and CDR2 ANQGSEA. The CDR3 nucleotides read TGCAGCGTTGCCGAACAGGGTGGCAATCAGCCCCAGCATTTT. Translated, it gives CSVAEQGGNQPQHF.

The chain couples TRBV6-1 to TRBJ1-5; possible D gene TRBD1, 6 bases. V gave up 0 bases and J gave up 6 bases, with 15 bases separating them. The CDR3 covers 16 residues. Germline CDR1 reads MNHNS; CDR2 reads SASEGT. CDR3 in amino acids: CASSEALTGFIQPQHF. DNA of the CDR3: TGTGCCAGCAGTGAAGCGCTTACAGGGTTTATTCAGCCCCAGCATTTT.

This chain uses TRBV6-5 with TRBJ1-2; 11 bases match TRBD1. CDR1 is MNHEY, CDR2 SVGAGI, per germline. The length of the CDR3 is 14 residues. Trimming cost V 5 bases and J 8 bases; bases outside gene matches: 7. In nucleotides, the CDR3 is TGTGCCAGCAGTCCTTGGGACAGGGGGAGGGGCTACACCTTC. Its protein is CASSPWDRGRGYTF.

The rearrangement joins TRBV19 to TRBJ2-2, with D maybe TRBD2 (7 bases). Germline assignment: CDR1 LNHDA and CDR2 SQIVND (reference sequence). Between the trimmed V and J ends, which lost 3 bases and 4 bases, there was a span of 15 bases. The CDR3 is 16 residues long. CDR3 sequence (DNA): TGTGCCAGTAGTATTGGGGGAGGGGGATCCACCGGGGAGCTGTTTTTT. It codes for CASSIGGGGSTGELFF.

This rearrangement joins TRBV19 to TRBJ1-2; 12 nucleotides match TRBD1. The V segment lost 3 bases and the J segment 6 bases; nucleotides outside the gene matches: 14. CDR3 size: 18 residues. CDR1 LNHDA and CDR2 SQIVND come from the germline V gene (reference sequence). CDR3 protein: CASSIPAWDRGRRDGYTF. The CDR3 nucleotides read TGTGCCAGTAGTATCCCGGCCTGGGACAGGGGGCGGCGGGATGGCTACACCTTC.

The rearrangement uses TRBV5-1 and TRBJ2-2; 10 nucleotides agree with TRBD1. CDR1 SGHRS and CDR2 YFSETQ come from the germline V gene. The CDR3 has 19 amino acids. J lost 0 bases, V lost 2 bases, and 10 bases had no gene match. CDR3 nucleotide sequence: TGCGCCAGCAGCTTCCCCCCGGGACAGGGGACCGCGAACACCGGGGAGCTGTTTTTT. Translated: CASSFPPGQGTANTGELFF.

The V and J genes are TRBV7-2 and TRBJ2-1; 10 bases align to TRBD2. Germline V gene lookup returns CDR1 SGHTA and CDR2 FQGNSA. This CDR3 comprises 15 residues. Trimming at V came to 11 bases and at J to 2 bases, leaving 9 bases not matched to a gene. CDR3 sequence (DNA): TGTGCCGTCGTGCGGACTAGCGGAACCTACAATGAGCAGTTCTTC. Translated, it gives CAVVRTSGTYNEQFF.

The chain has TRBV27 and TRBJ2-1; the D is unclear. The V and J ends lost 2 bases and 4 bases respectively, with 6 bases between them. This CDR3 has 13 residues. Germline CDR1 reads MNHEY; CDR2 reads SMNVEV (reference sequence). The CDR3 here is CASSLPTYNEQFF. In DNA, the CDR3 is TGTGCCAGCAGTTTACCCACTTACAATGAGCAGTTCTTC.

The chain is built from TRBV7-9 and TRBJ1-3, with 7 bases that match TRBD1. This CDR3 spans 15 amino acids. Looked up from germline, CDR1 is SEHNR and CDR2 is FQNEAQ (reference sequence). Trimming at V came to 5 bases and at J to 3 bases, leaving 7 bases not matched to a gene. DNA of the CDR3: TGTGCCAGCAGCCCGGGACAGAAGAATGGAAACACCATATATTTT. Its protein product is CASSPGQKNGNTIYF.

The CDR3 here is CASSIGGVETQYF. The CDR3 DNA follows: TGTGCCAGTAGTATTGGGGGCGTAGAGACCCAGTACTTC. The chain combines TRBV19 with TRBJ2-5, with D possibly matching TRBD1 (6 bases). CDR3 length: 13 residues. Germline V CDR1 and CDR2: LNHDA, SQIVND (reference sequence). Trimming pared 3 bases from V and 4 bases from J, leaving 9 bases between. Using reference TRBV19 and TRBJ2-5 for the parts outside the CDR3, the full variable domain is DGGITQSPKYLFRKEGQNVTLSCEQNLNHDAMYWYRQDPGQGLRLIYYSQIVNDFQKGDIAEGYSVSREKKESFPLTVTSAQKNPTAFYLCASSIGGVETQYFGPGTRLLVL.

The chain joins TRBV7-2 to TRBJ2-7; no firm D call. V was cut by 2 bases and J by 3 bases, with 5 bases left in between. The CDR3 totals 12 residues. Germline CDR1 and CDR2: SGHTA and FQGNSA. For the CDR3, the DNA is TGTGCCAGCAGCTTATATAGCTACGAGCAGTACTTC. It encodes CASSLYSYEQYF.

This clone has only one observation. The gene calls are TRBV18 and TRBJ1-3; D uncertain. The CDR3 contains 17 residues. CDR1 and CDR2 from the germline V gene are KGHSH and LQKENI. Trimming cost V 4 bases and J 3 bases, with 19 bases left between them. As DNA, the CDR3 is TGTGCCAGCTCACTCAACCTACCGGGTACCGATGGAAACACCATATATTTT. Its translation is CASSLNLPGTDGNTIYF.

CDR3 DNA: TGTGCCAGCAGCCAACCGCGAGACAGAATAGATAGCAATCAGCCCCAGCATTTT. As protein: CASSQPRDRIDSNQPQHF. The chain joins TRBV4-2 to TRBJ1-5; tentatively, D is TRBD1 (5 bases). V was cut by 2 bases and J by 0 bases, with 17 bases left in between. The CDR3 sequence is 18 residues long. The germline CDR1 and CDR2 sequences are LGHNA and YNFKEQ.

The CDR3 region is CATYSGSYNEQFF. CDR3 coding DNA: TGCGCCACCTATAGCGGATCCTACAATGAGCAGTTCTTC. This chain uses TRBV10-1 with TRBJ2-1; D is possibly TRBD2 (6 bases). The CDR3 covers 13 residues. V was cut by 10 bases and J by 1 base, with 11 bases left in between. Germline CDR1 and CDR2: WNHNN and SYGVQD (reference sequence).

This clone came up a few times. V and J are TRBV5-1 and TRBJ2-5; 11 nucleotides match TRBD2. The ends lost 4 bases at V and 2 bases at J; junction bases unmatched: 7. Germline CDR1 is SGHRS and CDR2 is YFSETQ. The CDR3 totals 16 residues. CDR3 sequence: CASSVPLAGEQETQYF. For the CDR3, the DNA is TGCGCCAGCAGCGTCCCACTAGCGGGAGAACAAGAGACCCAGTACTTC. The variable domain in full, completed from reference TRBV5-1 and TRBJ2-5, reads KAGVTQTPRYLIKTRGQQVTLSCSPISGHRSVSWYQQTPGQGLQFLFEYFSETQRNKGNFPGRFSGRQFSNSRSEMNVSTLELGDSALYLCASSVPLAGEQETQYFGPGTRLLVL.

The CDR3 reads CASSYSQGAVGNTIYF. CDR3 sequence (DNA): TGTGCCAGCAGTTACTCTCAGGGGGCAGTTGGAAACACCATATATTTT. The gene calls are TRBV6-5 and TRBJ1-3; 8 bases line up with TRBD1. CDR3 length equals 16 residues. Germline V lookup: CDR1 MNHEY, CDR2 SVGAGI. V gave up 0 bases and J gave up 3 bases; unmatched junction bases: 4.